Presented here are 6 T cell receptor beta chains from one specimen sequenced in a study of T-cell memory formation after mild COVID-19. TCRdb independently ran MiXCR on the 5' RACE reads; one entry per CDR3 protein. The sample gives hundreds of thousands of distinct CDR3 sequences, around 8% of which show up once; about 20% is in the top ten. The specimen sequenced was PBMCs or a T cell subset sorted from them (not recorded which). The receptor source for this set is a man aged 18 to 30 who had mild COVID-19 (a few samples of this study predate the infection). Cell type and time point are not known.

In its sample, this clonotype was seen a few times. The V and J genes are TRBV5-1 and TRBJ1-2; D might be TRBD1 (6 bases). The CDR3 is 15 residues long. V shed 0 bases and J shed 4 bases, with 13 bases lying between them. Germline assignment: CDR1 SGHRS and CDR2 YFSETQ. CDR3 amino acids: CASSLGQAQLYGYTF. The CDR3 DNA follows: TGCGCCAGCAGCTTGGGACAGGCCCAACTCTATGGCTACACCTTC.

CDR3 in DNA: TGCAGTGCTCACCTCGGGCACTCGAACACTGAAGCTTTCTTT. Translated, it gives CSAHLGHSNTEAFF. The chain combines TRBV20-1 with TRBJ1-1; D is unresolved. Per the germline V gene, CDR1 is DFQATT and CDR2 is SNEGSKA (reference sequence). Trimming took 5 bases from V and 1 from J, leaving 14 bases between them. CDR3 length: 14 amino acids.

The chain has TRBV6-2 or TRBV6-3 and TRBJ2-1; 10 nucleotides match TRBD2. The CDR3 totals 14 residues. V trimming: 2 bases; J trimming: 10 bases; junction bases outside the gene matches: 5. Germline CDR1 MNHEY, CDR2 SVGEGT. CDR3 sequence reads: CASSYASSGGEQFF. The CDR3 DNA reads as TGTGCCAGCAGTTACGCATCTAGCGGGGGAGAGCAGTTCTTC.

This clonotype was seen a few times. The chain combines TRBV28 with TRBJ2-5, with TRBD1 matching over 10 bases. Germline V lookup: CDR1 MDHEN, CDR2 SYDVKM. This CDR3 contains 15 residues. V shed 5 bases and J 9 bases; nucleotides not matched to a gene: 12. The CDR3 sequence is CASSRPTGTGVPQYF. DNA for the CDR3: TGTGCCAGCAGTCGCCCGACCGGGACAGGGGTCCCCCAGTACTTC.

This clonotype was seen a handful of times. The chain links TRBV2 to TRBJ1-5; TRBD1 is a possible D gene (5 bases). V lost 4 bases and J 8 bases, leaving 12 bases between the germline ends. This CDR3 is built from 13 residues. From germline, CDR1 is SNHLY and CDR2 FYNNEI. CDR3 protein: CASSVYLGEPQHF. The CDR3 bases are TGTGCCAGCAGTGTCTACCTAGGGGAGCCCCAGCATTTT.

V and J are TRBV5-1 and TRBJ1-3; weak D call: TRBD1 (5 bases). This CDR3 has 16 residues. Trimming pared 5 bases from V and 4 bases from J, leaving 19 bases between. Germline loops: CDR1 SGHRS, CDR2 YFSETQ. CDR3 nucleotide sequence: TGCGCCAGCAGGGAGGGGTCCTCAACGTCAGGAAACACCATATATTTT. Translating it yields CASREGSSTSGNTIYF.